The 27 T cell receptor beta chains below come from one sample, sequenced in a study of cytomegalovirus exposure and HLA in healthy donors. PCR was performed using 60 Vbeta and 13 Jbeta primers. TCRdb keeps only in-frame clones here, not all; method: immunoSEQ multiplex PCR. Of fewer than 200,000 clones detected, about 80% appear once; the ten largest clones hold approximately 8.7%. Sample: PBMCs. All receptors come from a man aged 18 to 29 in good health and CMV-seropositive.

V and J are TRBV25-1 and TRBJ2-7; no definite D call. In germline, CDR1 is MGHDK, CDR2 SYGVNS. The CDR3 covers 12 residues. Deletions cut 1 base from V and 6 bases from J, with 7 bases between. CDR3: CASSESPGEQYF. The CDR3 DNA reads TGTGCCAGCAGTGAATCCCCCGGCGAGCAGTACTTC.

This clone showed up just once. The chain couples TRBV6-1 to TRBJ2-7; 11 bases match TRBD2. Per the germline V gene, CDR1 is MNHNS and CDR2 is SASEGT. CDR3 length equals 15 residues. Trimming removed 8 bases from V and 0 bases from J; junction bases left unmatched: 6. CDR3 residues: CASSPGLADSYEQYF. The CDR3 bases are TGTGCCAGCTCCCCGGGACTAGCGGACTCCTACGAGCAGTACTTC.

The chain is built from TRBV5-4 and TRBJ2-2; 11 nucleotides align to TRBD2. Germline CDR1 SGHNT, CDR2 YYREEE (reference sequence). Trimming took 0 bases from V and 5 from J; bases not matched to a gene: 0. The CDR3 has 15 residues. CDR3 nucleotides: TGTGCCAGCAGCTTGGGGACTAGCGGGACCGGGGAGCTGTTTTTT. As protein: CASSLGTSGTGELFF.

This clone was seen a few times. This chain links TRBV18 with TRBJ2-2; 7 bases are shared with TRBD1. Germline V gives CDR1 KGHSH, CDR2 LQKENI. CDR3 length: 14 amino acids. V dropped 6 bases and J dropped 2; count of bases not matched to a gene: 3. The CDR3 region has the DNA TGTGCCAGCTCCGGACAGGCTAACACCGGGGAGCTGTTTTTT. Translated, it gives CASSGQANTGELFF.

In its sample, this clone was seen once. The chain couples TRBV10-2 to TRBJ1-5; 7 nucleotides match TRBD1. Germline CDR1 is WSHSY and CDR2 is SAAADI. V shed 2 bases and J 6 bases; nucleotides not matched to a gene: 7. CDR3 length: 15 amino acids. CDR3 nucleotide sequence: TGCGCCAGCAGTGAGAACAGGGGCCGGGGTCAGCCCCAGCATTTT. Translation: CASSENRGRGQPQHF.

This clone was seen a handful of times. This rearrangement joins TRBV6-5 to TRBJ2-7, with no clear D. Looked up from germline, CDR1 is MNHEY and CDR2 is SVGAGI. CDR3 size: 14 residues. V dropped 0 bases and J dropped 4 bases, with 10 bases sitting between them. CDR3 protein: CASSYSGRLYEQYF. DNA of the CDR3: TGTGCCAGCAGTTACTCCGGCAGGTTGTACGAGCAGTACTTC.

The chain has TRBV4-2 and TRBJ2-3; a weak D match, TRBD2 (6 bases). Looked up from germline, CDR1 is LGHNA and CDR2 is YNFKEQ. Trimming shortened V by 4 bases and J by 0 bases, and 8 bases separated the two germline ends. The CDR3 covers 14 residues. As DNA, the CDR3 is TGTGCCAGCAGCCTGGGGACTAGCACAGATACGCAGTATTTT. Translation gives CASSLGTSTDTQYF.

The rearrangement uses TRBV19 and TRBJ1-1; D perhaps matches TRBD1 (5 bases). The V end was cut by 3 bases, the J end by 1 base, with 12 bases between. CDR1 LNHDA and CDR2 SQIVND come from the germline V gene (reference sequence). This CDR3 has 15 residues. CDR3 loop: CASSISQTANTEAFF. Here the CDR3 DNA reads TGTGCCAGTAGTATTTCGCAGACAGCGAACACTGAAGCTTTCTTT. Full variable domain (outside the CDR3, taken from reference TRBV19 and TRBJ1-1): DGGITQSPKYLFRKEGQNVTLSCEQNLNHDAMYWYRQDPGQGLRLIYYSQIVNDFQKGDIAEGYSVSREKKESFPLTVTSAQKNPTAFYLCASSISQTANTEAFFGQGTRLTVV.

V gene TRBV6-5 combines with J gene TRBJ2-5; D is possibly TRBD2 (6 bases). The CDR3 is 13 residues long. Looked up from germline, CDR1 is MNHEY and CDR2 is SVGAGI. Trimming left V 6 bases short and J 2 bases short, with 10 bases between. CDR3 bases: TGTGCCAGCAGAAAGGCGGGGCAAGAGACCCAGTACTTC. Encoded protein: CASRKAGQETQYF.

The chain couples TRBV18 to TRBJ1-5, with D possibly being TRBD1 (5 bases). The germline CDR1 and CDR2 sequences are KGHSH and LQKENI. The CDR3 spans 14 residues. V lost 6 bases and J lost 5, with 14 bases in between. CDR3 in DNA: TGTGCCAGCTCGGCCGGGGGAACCGATCAGCCCCAGCATTTT. It codes for CASSAGGTDQPQHF. Full variable domain (outside the CDR3, taken from reference TRBV18 and TRBJ1-5): NAGVMQNPRHLVRRRGQEARLRCSPMKGHSHVYWYRQLPEEGLKFMVYLQKENIIDESGMPKERFSAEFPKEGPSILRIQQVVRGDSAAYFCASSAGGTDQPQHFGDGTRLSIL.

The chain uses TRBV18 and TRBJ2-2, with D maybe TRBD1 (5 bases). The V end lost 5 bases, the J end lost 1 base, and 11 bases lay between the germline ends. CDR3 length: 15 residues. Per germline, CDR1 KGHSH and CDR2 LQKENI. The CDR3 nucleotides read TGTGCCAGCTCATCGATCAGGGAGAACACCGGGGAGCTGTTTTTT. Its translation is CASSSIRENTGELFF.

This clone was seen a few times. V usage is TRBV19 and J usage is TRBJ1-5, with 7 bases identical to TRBD1. V lost 10 bases and J lost 6; bases outside the gene matches: 6. The CDR3 is 12 amino acids. Germline V CDR1 and CDR2: LNHDA, SQIVND (reference sequence). The CDR3: CATTGVGQPQHF. In DNA form, the CDR3 reads TGTGCCACCACAGGGGTGGGTCAGCCCCAGCATTTT.

CDR3 sequence (DNA): TGTGCCAGCAGAGACAGCCTCTCCTACGAGCAGTACTTC. Translated: CASRDSLSYEQYF. The chain is built from TRBV7-9 and TRBJ2-7; weak D call: TRBD1 (5 bases). This CDR3 has 13 amino acids. Trimming removed 6 bases from V and 0 bases from J, with 9 bases in between. Germline CDR1 SEHNR, CDR2 FQNEAQ (reference sequence).

The chain combines TRBV18 with TRBJ1-4, with D possibly TRBD1 on 5 matching bases. The CDR3 contains 15 residues. V was cut by 3 bases and J by 1 base, with 9 bases left in between. Germline V CDR1 and CDR2: KGHSH, LQKENI. CDR3 nucleotides: TGTGCCAGCTCACCCGCCGGGGGAACTAATGAAAAACTGTTTTTT. It encodes CASSPAGGTNEKLFF.

This clone is a singleton in its sample. The V and J genes are TRBV10-1 and TRBJ1-2; 8 nucleotides line up with TRBD1. The V and J ends lost 6 bases and 5 bases, in that order; junction bases with no gene match: 11. The CDR3 length is 15 residues. Germline lookup yields CDR1 WNHNN and CDR2 SYGVQD (reference sequence). The CDR3 sequence is CASSEGIRQGYGYTF. DNA of the CDR3: TGCGCCAGCAGCGAGGGGATCAGACAGGGGTATGGCTACACCTTC.

The V call is TRBV6-5, the J call TRBJ1-5, with 7 bases fitting TRBD1. Per the germline V gene, CDR1 is MNHEY and CDR2 is SVGAGI. Losses at the gene ends were 8 bases for V and 9 bases for J; bases not matched to a gene: 10. This CDR3 is built from 13 residues. CDR3 residues: CASGKGAGGPQHF. DNA for the CDR3: TGTGCCAGCGGGAAGGGGGCGGGGGGGCCCCAGCATTTT.

The rearrangement uses TRBV7-8 and TRBJ2-1, with TRBD2 identical over 15 bases. Germline lookup yields CDR1 SGHVS and CDR2 FQNEAQ. V was clipped by 5 bases and J by 7 bases; unmatched bases: 6. The CDR3 spans 16 residues. DNA for the CDR3: TGTGCCAGCAGCCCCGGACTAGCGGGAGGGAGTAATGAGCAGTTCTTC. Its translation: CASSPGLAGGSNEQFF. Using reference TRBV7-8 and TRBJ2-1 for the parts outside the CDR3, the full variable domain is GAGVSQSPRYKVAKRGQDVALRCDPISGHVSLFWYQQALGQGPEFLTYFQNEAQLDKSGLPSDRFFAERPEGSVSTLKIQRTQQEDSAVYLCASSPGLAGGSNEQFFGPGTRLTVL.

This chain uses TRBV29-1 with TRBJ2-2; D call uncertain. V dropped 7 bases and J dropped 10 bases, with 10 bases sitting between them. This CDR3 has 10 amino acids. Per germline, CDR1 SQVTM and CDR2 ANQGSEA. CDR3 amino acids: CSAGNQELFF. CDR3 nucleotide sequence: TGCAGCGCCGGTAACCAGGAGCTGTTTTTT.

The V call is TRBV4-1, the J call TRBJ1-2; D might be TRBD1 (6 bases). The CDR3 spans 15 residues. In germline, CDR1 is MGHRA, CDR2 YSYEKL. Trimming took off 2 bases at V and 8 bases at J, with 18 bases between the two ends. CDR3 protein: CASSQYQQGSDGYTF. The CDR3 DNA follows: TGCGCCAGCAGCCAATACCAACAGGGATCAGACGGCTACACCTTC.

This clone was recorded only once. The genes are TRBV6-5 and TRBJ2-1, with 9 bases lining up with TRBD2. The CDR3 contains 15 residues. CDR1 and CDR2 from the germline V gene are MNHEY and SVGAGI. J lost 2 bases, V lost 5 bases, and 4 bases had no gene match. The CDR3 spells CASSRRGGAYNEQFF. The CDR3 nucleotides are TGTGCCAGCAGTCGACGCGGGGGGGCCTACAATGAGCAGTTCTTC.

This clone came up a few times. This chain joins TRBV27 and TRBJ2-7; TRBD2 agrees at 11 bases. The CDR3 sequence is 16 residues long. V gave up 4 bases and J gave up 4 bases; unmatched junction bases: 9. Germline CDR1 MNHEY, CDR2 SMNVEV (reference sequence). Here the CDR3 reads CASSSILAGGYYEQYF. In nucleotides, the CDR3 is TGTGCCAGCAGTTCAATCTTAGCGGGAGGGTATTACGAGCAGTACTTC.

The chain is built from TRBV2 and TRBJ2-6; 7 nucleotides agree with TRBD1. Germline CDR1 and CDR2: SNHLY and FYNNEI. Germline trimming cut 4 bases from V and 0 bases from J; bases unmatched to any gene: 6. The CDR3 is made up of 17 amino acids. CDR3 sequence (DNA): TGTGCCAGCAGTGGTATGACAGGGAGCTCTGGGGCCAACGTCCTGACTTTC. Encoded protein: CASSGMTGSSGANVLTF.

The chain couples TRBV4-2 to TRBJ1-2; D gene unclear. CDR3 length: 15 amino acids. Germline CDR1 LGHNA, CDR2 YNFKEQ. V lost 0 bases and J 4 bases, leaving 12 bases between the germline ends. The CDR3 bases are TGTGCCAGCAGCCAAGATCCGGAGGGAGCCTATGGCTACACCTTC. Translated: CASSQDPEGAYGYTF.

This clone has only a few counts. The V and J genes are TRBV5-6 and TRBJ2-1, with 8 bases identical to TRBD2. This CDR3 contains 16 residues. Trimming removed 2 bases from V and 6 bases from J; junction bases left unmatched: 10. CDR1 and CDR2 from the germline V gene are SGHDT and YYEEEE. CDR3 residues: CASSLLTGGPINEQFF. The DNA of the CDR3 is TGTGCCAGCAGCTTATTGACGGGAGGGCCAATCAATGAGCAGTTCTTC.

The chain joins TRBV7-6 to TRBJ2-7, with TRBD1 matching over 8 bases. The germline V gene has CDR1 SGHVS and CDR2 FNYEAQ. V dropped 5 bases and J dropped 5; count of bases not matched to a gene: 8. There are 14 residues in the CDR3. The CDR3 loop is CASSPWTGFDEQYF. The CDR3 DNA is TGTGCCAGCAGCCCTTGGACAGGGTTCGACGAGCAGTACTTC.

The chain links TRBV11-2 to TRBJ1-4; D remains unclear. Deletions cut 0 bases from V and 4 bases from J, with 9 bases between. This CDR3 is 15 amino acids long. The germline gives CDR1 SGHAT, CDR2 FQNNGV. CDR3 DNA: TGTGCCAGCAGCTTAGATGGACTCTTTAATGAAAAACTGTTTTTT. This translates into CASSLDGLFNEKLFF.

V gene TRBV15 combines with J gene TRBJ2-1, with TRBD2 matching 7 bases. This CDR3 has 14 amino acids. Germline V gives CDR1 LNHNV, CDR2 YYDKDF (reference sequence). V shed 5 bases, J shed 7 bases, and the junction held 8 bases outside the gene matches. CDR3 DNA sequence: TGTGCCACCAGCGGCGCCGGGGGGAAGAATGAGCAGTTCTTC. Translating gives CATSGAGGKNEQFF.